This TCR beta chain is from a study of T cell clonality in common variable immunodeficiency. Patients had low serum IgG, IgA and/or IgM and specific antibody deficiency. Study-wide results and caveats: What drives increased CVID clonality needs T cell subpopulation sequencing. Compared with healthy controls, CVID subjects showed increased TCRbeta clonality, mostly in about a third. Common variable immunodeficiency TCR beta sequences reportedly had fewer deletions and N-nucleotide insertions.

The germline V gene encodes CDR1 KGHSH and CDR2 LQKENI. The CDR3 runs to 16 residues. The junction had 5 bases not matched to a gene; V was cut back by 3 bases and J by 7 bases. This table comes from immunoSEQ multiplex PCR, and its TCRdb copy is limited to in-frame clones, with some not included. Listed here are over 30,000 clones without any singletons, the top ten holding more than 25%. This clone was observed at least ten times. Its antigen is not known. Read sequence stops 3 residues before the CDR3 end, and the germline J gene provides the missing end. Material for sequencing was peripheral blood mononuclear cells. J is TRBJ2-1 and V is TRBV18; 14 bases are shared with TRBD2. This TCR derives from a human donor with common variable immunodeficiency. CDR3 DNA (partial): TGTGCCAGCTCACCTGGACTAGCGGGAGGACGGAATGAG. Protein: CASSPGLAGGRNE. The complete CDR3 sequence is CASSPGLAGGRNEQFF.